One T cell receptor beta chain is described in this entry. Its target is not known. These data belong to a study of siplizumab effects on memory and regulatory T cells. The CDR3 consists of 12 residues. Germline trimming cut 8 bases from V and 7 bases from J; bases unmatched to any gene: 5. Germline assignment: CDR1 MNHEY and CDR2 SMNVEV (reference sequence). Broader study findings: Unstimulated subsets captured only a minor fraction of alloreactive clones. Alloreactive sequences tracing back to unstimulated CD4+ memory cells were significantly reduced by siplizumab.

TCRdb's table, derived via immunoSEQ multiplex PCR, lists solely in-frame clones and lacks some. The sample records tens of thousands of clones, about 90% being singletons. Sequencing was performed on CD8+ T cells sorted from blood. The clonotype was recovered from a human donor in good health. The rearrangement links TRBV27 to TRBJ1-1; TRBD1 matches at 9 bases. The CDR3 protein is CASYRGHNEAFF. DNA of the CDR3: TGTGCCAGCTACAGGGGGCATAATGAAGCTTTCTTT.